Shown below are 10 T cell receptor beta chains from a single sample sequenced in a study of regulatory T cells in long-lasting Graves disease (dated by TCRdb to 2020 to 2023). Library preparation was by multiplex PCR. Sequenced using an Illumina HiSeq 4000. iRepertoire HTBI primers and Arm-PCR amplification of CDR3 regions were used to construct TCR beta libraries. TCRdb itself trimmed the public reads at Q25 with fastp, ran MiXCR and retained productive beta chains. Merged by CDR3 protein, the rows form single entries marked with the most common genes and DNA. In all, the sample holds about 430,000 distinct CDR3 sequences, and about 15% of those were seen once. In total, the top ten clones hold roughly 8% of the sample. This sample's time point label indicates: newly diagnosed GD, antithyroid drugs for less than 3 months. For both TCR sequencing and RNA sequencing, RNA was extracted from PBMCs in TRIzol.

This sample also belongs to another study, concerning T cells in Graves' hyperthyroidism and ophthalmopathy.

The specimen was peripheral blood mononuclear cells (PBMCs), collected at new diagnosis, from a patient treated with antithyroid drugs. The source is a woman between 40 and 55 years old with Graves disease. Donor details come from another sample of the same person, matched by shared clones.

This clonotype has only a few counts. The J gene is TRBJ2-3, the V gene TRBV6-2 or TRBV6-3; D may be TRBD1 (5 bases). Germline V lookup: CDR1 MNHEY, CDR2 SVGEGT. CDR3 length equals 17 residues. Trimming shortened V by 5 bases and J by 3 bases, and 21 bases separated the two germline ends. Here the CDR3 DNA reads TGTGCCAGCAGTGAAGCGAATTACCCAGGGTGGACAGATACGCAGTATTTT. Amino acid sequence: CASSEANYPGWTDTQYF.

This clonotype came up many times. CDR3 sequence: CAWSVLWNTIYF. Here the CDR3 DNA reads TGTGCCTGGAGTGTACTCTGGAACACCATATATTTT. The chain uses TRBV30 and TRBJ1-3; D not certain. The V end was cut by 0 bases, the J end by 7 bases, with 7 bases between. In germline, CDR1 is GTSNPN, CDR2 SVGIG (reference sequence). The CDR3 is made up of 12 amino acids. Looking up the rest from reference TRBV30 and TRBJ1-3 gives the full variable domain: SQTIHQWPATLVQPVGSPLSLECTVEGTSNPNLYWYRQAAGRGLQLLFYSVGIGQISSEVPQNLSASRPQDRQFILSSKKLLLSDSGFYLCAWSVLWNTIYFGEGSWLTVV.

This clonotype was detected a few times. This sequence joins TRBV5-6 and TRBJ2-5, with D perhaps TRBD1 (6 bases). The V end was cut by 0 bases, the J end by 3 bases, with 18 bases between. Germline CDR1 is SGHDT and CDR2 is YYEEEE. The CDR3 runs to 17 residues. The CDR3 sequence is CASSLGYPGQLKETQYF. In DNA, the CDR3 is TGTGCCAGCAGCTTGGGGTATCCGGGACAACTTAAAGAGACCCAGTACTTC.

This clonotype was detected only a few times. This may stem from a read error, because a much larger clone lies one nucleotide away. This chain links TRBV28 with TRBJ1-2; maybe TRBD1 (5 bases). The V gene lost 6 bases and the J gene lost 4 bases, with 12 bases spanning the gap. The CDR3 has 13 amino acids. The germline gives CDR1 MDHEN, CDR2 SYDVKM. In DNA, the CDR3 is TGTGCCAGCAGAAAACAGGCTACCTATGGCTACACCTTC. Translated, it gives CASRKQATYGYTF.

The chain carries TRBV19 and TRBJ1-2; D ambiguous. This CDR3 region has 14 residues. Trimming took 3 bases from V and 3 from J, leaving 11 bases between them. Looked up from germline, CDR1 is LNHDA and CDR2 is SQIVND (reference sequence). The DNA for the CDR3 is TGTGCCAGTAGTATCAGTGACAACTACTATGGCTACACCTTC. Translated: CASSISDNYYGYTF.

The table lists this clonotype with many counts. This rearrangement joins TRBV11-2 to TRBJ2-7; 8 positions agree with TRBD2. CDR1 SGHAT and CDR2 FQNNGV come from the germline V gene. The junction had 13 bases not matched to a gene; V was cut back by 6 bases and J by 3 bases. The CDR3 loop spans 16 amino acids. For the CDR3, the DNA is TGTGCCAGCAGTAGGTCGGCGGGAGGATGGATCTACGAGCAGTACTTC. Amino acid sequence: CASSRSAGGWIYEQYF.

The chain carries TRBV15 and TRBJ2-5; perhaps TRBD1 as D (6 bases). The CDR3 contains 15 residues. V lost 3 bases and J 5 bases, leaving 16 bases between the germline ends. Per germline, CDR1 LNHNV and CDR2 YYDKDF (reference sequence). The DNA of the CDR3 is TGTGCCACCAGCAGCTCGCCGGGACATGGTGAGACCCAGTACTTC. It translates to CATSSSPGHGETQYF.

This clonotype was counted many times. The CDR3 sequence: CASSASSSGRATDTQYF. CDR3 in DNA: TGTGCCAGCAGTGCCAGTTCTAGCGGGAGGGCCACAGATACGCAGTATTTT. The chain has TRBV12-3 or TRBV12-4 and TRBJ2-3, with TRBD2 matching 12 bases. The CDR3 runs to 17 residues. Trimming cost V 5 bases and J 2 bases; bases outside gene matches: 8.

The rearrangement links TRBV5-1 to TRBJ1-1; D is perhaps TRBD1 (6 bases). This CDR3 contains 14 residues. Germline CDR1 and CDR2: SGHRS and YFSETQ. Trimming removed 5 bases at V and 2 bases at J, with 13 bases between. The DNA for the CDR3 is TGCGCCAGCAGGTTGACAGGACTAAACACTGAAGCTTTCTTT. Its translation is CASRLTGLNTEAFF.

This rearrangement joins TRBV2 to TRBJ1-2; 8 bases map to TRBD1. The ends lost 4 bases at V and 8 bases at J; junction bases unmatched: 9. This CDR3 has 14 residues. Germline V CDR1 and CDR2: SNHLY, FYNNEI. For the CDR3, the DNA is TGTGCCAGCAGTGTAGCAGGGGGCTTGAGCGGCTACACCTTC. It encodes CASSVAGGLSGYTF. Looking up the rest from reference TRBV2 and TRBJ1-2 gives the full variable domain: EPEVTQTPSHQVTQMGQEVILRCVPISNHLYFYWYRQILGQKVEFLVSFYNNEISEKSEIFDDQFSVERPDGSNFTLKIRSTKLEDSAMYFCASSVAGGLSGYTFGSGTRLTVV.